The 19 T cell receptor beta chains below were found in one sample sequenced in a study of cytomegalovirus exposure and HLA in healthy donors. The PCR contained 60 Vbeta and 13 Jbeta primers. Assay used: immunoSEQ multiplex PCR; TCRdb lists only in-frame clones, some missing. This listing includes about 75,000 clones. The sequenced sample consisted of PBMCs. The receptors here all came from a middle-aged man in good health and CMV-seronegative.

The CDR3 DNA is TGTGCCAGCAGGACATACAGGGGGCGGGAGACCCAGTACTTC. Its translation is CASRTYRGRETQYF. The chain carries TRBV28 and TRBJ2-5, with 9 bases aligning to TRBD1. Germline-derived CDR1 and CDR2 are MDHEN and SYDVKM. The CDR3 is 14 amino acids. Trimming removed 6 bases from V and 5 bases from J; junction bases left unmatched: 7.

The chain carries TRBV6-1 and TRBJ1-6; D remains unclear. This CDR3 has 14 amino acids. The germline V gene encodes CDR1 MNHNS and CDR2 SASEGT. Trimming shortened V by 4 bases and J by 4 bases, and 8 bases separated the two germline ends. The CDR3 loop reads CASSGVNYNSPLHF. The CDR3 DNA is TGTGCCAGCAGTGGAGTTAATTATAATTCACCCCTCCACTTT.

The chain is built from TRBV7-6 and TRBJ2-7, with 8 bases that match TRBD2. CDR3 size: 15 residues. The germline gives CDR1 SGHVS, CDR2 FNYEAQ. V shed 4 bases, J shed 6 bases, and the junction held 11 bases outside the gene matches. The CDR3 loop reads CASSSLPSGGGEQYF. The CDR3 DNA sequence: TGTGCCAGCAGCTCCTTGCCGAGCGGGGGCGGCGAGCAGTACTTC.

The CDR3 nucleotides read TGTGCCAGCAGTCCGGGACAGACATCAGGGGATTCACCCCTCCACTTT. Translated, it gives CASSPGQTSGDSPLHF. The V call is TRBV6-6, the J call TRBJ1-6; 7 bases agree with TRBD1. The J segment lost 8 bases and the V segment lost 5 bases, leaving 12 bases of the junction unmatched. CDR1 is MNHNY, CDR2 SVGAGI, per germline (reference sequence). The CDR3 spans 16 residues.

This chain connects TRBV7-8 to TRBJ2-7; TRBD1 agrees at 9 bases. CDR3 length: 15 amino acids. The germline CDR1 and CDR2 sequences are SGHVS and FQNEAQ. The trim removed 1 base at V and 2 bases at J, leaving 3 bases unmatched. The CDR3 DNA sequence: TGTGCCAGCAGCTTAGGGGACAGGGATACCTACGAGCAGTACTTC. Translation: CASSLGDRDTYEQYF.

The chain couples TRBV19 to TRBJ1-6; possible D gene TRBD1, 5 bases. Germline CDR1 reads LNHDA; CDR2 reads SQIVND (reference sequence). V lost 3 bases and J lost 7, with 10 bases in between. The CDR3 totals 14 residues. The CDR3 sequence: CASSIGGGNSPLHF. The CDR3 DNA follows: TGTGCCAGTAGTATCGGTGGGGGGAATTCACCCCTCCACTTT.

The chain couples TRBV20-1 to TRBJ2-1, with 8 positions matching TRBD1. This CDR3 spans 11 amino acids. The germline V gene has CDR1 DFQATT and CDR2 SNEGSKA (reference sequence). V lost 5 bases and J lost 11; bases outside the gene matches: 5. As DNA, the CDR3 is TGCAGTGCTCCGACAGGGGAGAAGCAGTTCTTC. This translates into CSAPTGEKQFF.

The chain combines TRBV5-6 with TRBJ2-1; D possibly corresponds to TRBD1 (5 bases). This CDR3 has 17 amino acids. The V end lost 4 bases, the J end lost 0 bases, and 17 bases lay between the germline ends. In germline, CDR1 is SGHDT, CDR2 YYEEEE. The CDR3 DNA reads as TGTGCCAGCAGCCCCGACTTTTACAGGAGCTCCTACAATGAGCAGTTCTTC. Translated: CASSPDFYRSSYNEQFF.

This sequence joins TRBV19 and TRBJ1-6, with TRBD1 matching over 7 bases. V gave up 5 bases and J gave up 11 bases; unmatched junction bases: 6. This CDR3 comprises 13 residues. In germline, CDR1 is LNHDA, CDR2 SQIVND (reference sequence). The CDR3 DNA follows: TGTGCCAGTAGTTCCCGGGACAGCCCACCCCTCCACTTT. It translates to CASSSRDSPPLHF.

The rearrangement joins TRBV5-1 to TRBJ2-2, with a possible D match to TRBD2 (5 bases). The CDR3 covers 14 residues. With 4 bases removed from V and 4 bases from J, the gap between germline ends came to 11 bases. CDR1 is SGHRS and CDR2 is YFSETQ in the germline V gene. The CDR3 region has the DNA TGCGCCAGCAGCCCCGGGGTGGCCACCGGGGAGCTGTTTTTT. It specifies CASSPGVATGELFF.

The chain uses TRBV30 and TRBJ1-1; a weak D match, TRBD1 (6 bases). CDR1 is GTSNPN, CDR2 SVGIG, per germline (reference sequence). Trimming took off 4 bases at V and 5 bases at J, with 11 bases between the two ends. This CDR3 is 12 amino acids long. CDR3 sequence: CAWKRQGTEAFF. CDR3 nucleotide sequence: TGTGCCTGGAAAAGGCAGGGGACTGAAGCTTTCTTT. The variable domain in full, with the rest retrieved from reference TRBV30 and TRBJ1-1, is SQTIHQWPATLVQPVGSPLSLECTVEGTSNPNLYWYRQAAGRGLQLLFYSVGIGQISSEVPQNLSASRPQDRQFILSSKKLLLSDSGFYLCAWKRQGTEAFFGQGTRLTVV.

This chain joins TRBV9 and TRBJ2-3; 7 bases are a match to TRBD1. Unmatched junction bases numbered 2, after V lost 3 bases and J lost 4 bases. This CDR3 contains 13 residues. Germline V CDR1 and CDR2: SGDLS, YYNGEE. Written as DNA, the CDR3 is TGTGCCAGCAGCGAGACAGGGTCAGATACGCAGTATTTT. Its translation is CASSETGSDTQYF.

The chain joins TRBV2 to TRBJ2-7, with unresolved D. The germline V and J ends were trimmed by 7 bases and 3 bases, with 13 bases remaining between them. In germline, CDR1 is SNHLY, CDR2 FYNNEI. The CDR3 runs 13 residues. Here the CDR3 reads CASTSPVSYEQYF. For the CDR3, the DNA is TGTGCCAGCACCTCCCCCGTGAGCTACGAGCAGTACTTC.

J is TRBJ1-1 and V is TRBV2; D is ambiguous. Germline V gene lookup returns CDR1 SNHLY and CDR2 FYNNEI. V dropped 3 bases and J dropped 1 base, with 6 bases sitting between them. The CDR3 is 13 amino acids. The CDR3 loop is CASSERQNTEAFF. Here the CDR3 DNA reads TGTGCCAGCAGTGAGAGGCAGAACACTGAAGCTTTCTTT.

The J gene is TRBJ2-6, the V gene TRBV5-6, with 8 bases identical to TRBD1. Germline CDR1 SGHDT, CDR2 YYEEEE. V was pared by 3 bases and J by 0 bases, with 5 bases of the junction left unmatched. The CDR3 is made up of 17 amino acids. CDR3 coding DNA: TGTGCCAGCAGCTCCCGGGACAGGCCCTCTGGGGCCAACGTCCTGACTTTC. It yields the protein CASSSRDRPSGANVLTF.

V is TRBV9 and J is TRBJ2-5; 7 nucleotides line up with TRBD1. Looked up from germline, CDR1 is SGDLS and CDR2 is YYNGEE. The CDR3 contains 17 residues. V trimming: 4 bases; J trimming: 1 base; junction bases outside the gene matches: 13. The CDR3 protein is CASSQPRGTDSQETQYF. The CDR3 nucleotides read TGTGCCAGCAGCCAGCCTAGGGGGACAGACTCCCAAGAGACCCAGTACTTC.

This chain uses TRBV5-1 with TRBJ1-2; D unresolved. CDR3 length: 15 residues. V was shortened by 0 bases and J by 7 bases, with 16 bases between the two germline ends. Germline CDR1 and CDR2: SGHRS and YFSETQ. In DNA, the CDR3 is TGCGCCAGCAGCTTGGCCTCGCAGGCCCCCGTTGGCTACACCTTC. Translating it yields CASSLASQAPVGYTF.

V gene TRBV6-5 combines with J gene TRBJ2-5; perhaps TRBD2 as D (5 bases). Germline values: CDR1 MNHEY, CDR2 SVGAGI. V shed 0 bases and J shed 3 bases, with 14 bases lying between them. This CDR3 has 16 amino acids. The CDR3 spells CASSYSRRAPKETQYF. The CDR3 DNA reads TGTGCCAGCAGTTACTCACGGCGGGCACCAAAAGAGACCCAGTACTTC.

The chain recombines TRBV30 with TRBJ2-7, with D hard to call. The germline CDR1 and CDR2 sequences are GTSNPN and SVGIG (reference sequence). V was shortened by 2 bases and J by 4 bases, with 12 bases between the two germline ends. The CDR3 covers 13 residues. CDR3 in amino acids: CAWSLERVYEQYF. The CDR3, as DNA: TGTGCCTGGAGTTTGGAGAGAGTTTACGAGCAGTACTTC.